Below, 31 T cell receptor beta chains from the same sample are listed, as sequenced in a study of siplizumab effects on memory and regulatory T cells. The repertoire was sequenced with immunoSEQ multiplex PCR; TCRdb's copy has only in-frame clones and lacks some. The table records roughly 62,000 clones, roughly 85% of them present only once. The sequenced sample consisted of memory CD4+ T cells sorted from blood. These receptors came from a human donor in good health.

J is TRBJ1-2 and V is TRBV4-1; D is unclear. Germline V gene lookup returns CDR1 MGHRA and CDR2 YSYEKL. This CDR3 has 13 amino acids. V lost 0 bases to trimming and J lost 7 bases, with 9 bases between them. In DNA form, the CDR3 reads TGCGCCAGCAGCCAAGATAGGGCGAGTGGCTACACCTTC. Its translation: CASSQDRASGYTF.

V and J are TRBV6-6 and TRBJ1-5; D uncertain. CDR3 length: 15 amino acids. Trimming pared 6 bases from V and 2 bases from J, leaving 14 bases between. Per germline, CDR1 MNHNY and CDR2 SVGAGI (reference sequence). The CDR3 reads CASSAPWGGNQPQHF. The DNA of the CDR3 is TGTGCCAGCAGCGCCCCGTGGGGAGGCAATCAGCCCCAGCATTTT.

This clone was detected once. V is TRBV13 and J is TRBJ1-5; possible D gene TRBD1, 6 bases. The CDR3 has 17 residues. The germline V gene encodes CDR1 PRHDT and CDR2 FYEKMQ (reference sequence). Trimming stripped 5 bases from V and 0 bases from J, with 17 bases between. CDR3 loop: CASSPHEGVYSNQPQHF. The CDR3 bases are TGTGCCAGCAGCCCACATGAGGGGGTCTATAGCAATCAGCCCCAGCATTTT.

This chain links TRBV28 with TRBJ2-1; maybe TRBD1 (6 bases). Trimming removed 3 bases from V and 7 bases from J, with 19 bases in between. CDR3 length: 16 amino acids. Germline-derived CDR1 and CDR2 are MDHEN and SYDVKM. The CDR3: CASSLVTGQRGNEQFF. The CDR3 nucleotides are TGTGCCAGCAGTTTGGTAACAGGGCAAAGGGGGAATGAGCAGTTCTTC. The full variable domain, completed using reference TRBV28 and TRBJ2-1, is DVKVTQSSRYLVKRTGEKVFLECVQDMDHENMFWYRQDPGLGLRLIYFSYDVKMKEKGDIPEGYSVSREKKERFSLILESASTNQTSMYLCASSLVTGQRGNEQFFGPGTRLTVL.

The CDR3 region is CASTRTGLPNQPQHF. For the CDR3, the DNA is TGTGCCAGCACCCGAACGGGACTGCCCAATCAGCCCCAGCATTTT. The rearrangement joins TRBV6-1 to TRBJ1-5; possibly TRBD1 for D (5 bases). This CDR3 is 15 amino acids long. Trimming removed 7 bases from V and 3 bases from J, with 16 bases in between. CDR1 is MNHNS and CDR2 is SASEGT in the germline V gene.

The rearrangement links TRBV15 to TRBJ1-5; D possibly corresponds to TRBD1 (6 bases). Between the trimmed V and J ends, which lost 5 bases and 4 bases, there was a span of 9 bases. Germline-derived CDR1 and CDR2 are LNHNV and YYDKDF (reference sequence). The CDR3 runs 13 residues. DNA for the CDR3: TGTGCCACCAGCTGGGGACATAATCAGCCCCAGCATTTT. This codes for CATSWGHNQPQHF.

The DNA for the CDR3 is TGTGCCAGCAGACCTTGGGGTGCCAAAAACATTCAGTACTTC. It is translated as CASRPWGAKNIQYF. The rearrangement uses TRBV5-6 and TRBJ2-4; D remains ambiguous. Germline CDR1 is SGHDT and CDR2 is YYEEEE. V lost 5 bases and J lost 1, with 10 bases in between. CDR3 size: 14 residues.

V gene TRBV5-6 combines with J gene TRBJ2-7; TRBD2 might be the D (6 bases). Deletions cut 4 bases from V and 7 bases from J, with 21 bases between. The CDR3 is 15 amino acids. Germline lookup yields CDR1 SGHDT and CDR2 YYEEEE. The CDR3 is CASSVSGTPRGEQYF. In DNA, the CDR3 is TGTGCCAGCAGCGTTTCCGGGACCCCCCGGGGGGAGCAGTACTTC.

Details on this clone: This specimen includes other DNA sequences encoding the same CDR3. The V call is TRBV10-3, the J call TRBJ1-2; D gene uncertain. The CDR3 sequence is 11 residues long. CDR1 and CDR2 from the germline V gene are ENHRY and SYGVKD. The V gene lost 2 bases and the J gene lost 8 bases, with 6 bases spanning the gap. The CDR3 is CAISEEGGYTF. CDR3 nucleotide sequence: TGTGCCATCAGTGAGGAGGGAGGCTACACCTTC.

V and J are TRBV6-5 and TRBJ2-7; 7 bases map to TRBD2. V gave up 4 bases and J gave up 5 bases; unmatched junction bases: 8. In germline, CDR1 is MNHEY, CDR2 SVGAGI. This CDR3 spans 14 amino acids. CDR3 region: CASSSSTSPDEQYF. CDR3 DNA: TGTGCCAGCAGTTCCTCGACTAGCCCGGACGAGCAGTACTTC.

The chain links TRBV7-9 to TRBJ2-1; no clear D gene. V gave up 5 bases and J gave up 0 bases, with 8 bases separating them. The V gene's germline CDR1 is SEHNR and CDR2 FQNEAQ (reference sequence). This CDR3 comprises 14 residues. CDR3 in DNA: TGTGCCAGCAGCCCCTCGAGCTCCTACAATGAGCAGTTCTTC. This sequence encodes CASSPSSSYNEQFF.

The V call is TRBV6-5, the J call TRBJ2-5; no reliable D call. The CDR3 has 13 residues. V was cut by 6 bases and J by 1 base, with 9 bases left in between. CDR1 MNHEY and CDR2 SVGAGI come from the germline V gene. CDR3 in DNA: TGTGCCAGCAGCGGTGAGATCCAAGAGACCCAGTACTTC. Residues: CASSGEIQETQYF.

V usage is TRBV5-1 and J usage is TRBJ1-6; maybe TRBD1 (5 bases). The V and J ends lost 6 bases and 7 bases respectively, with 11 bases between them. CDR3 size: 13 residues. Germline V lookup: CDR1 SGHRS, CDR2 YFSETQ. For the CDR3, the DNA is TGCGCCAGCAACGACGGGGGAAATTCACCCCTCCACTTT. It is translated as CASNDGGNSPLHF.

This clone came up a few times. The chain combines TRBV6-5 with TRBJ1-3, with a possible D match to TRBD1 (5 bases). CDR3 length equals 15 residues. Germline assignment: CDR1 MNHEY and CDR2 SVGAGI. V lost 7 bases and J 0 bases, leaving 13 bases between the germline ends. The CDR3 DNA is TGTGCCAGCACCCTCGGGGGAAGCTCTGGAAACACCATATATTTT. Translated: CASTLGGSSGNTIYF.

This clone appeared a few times. This chain uses TRBV28 with TRBJ1-2, with a possible D match to TRBD1 (6 bases). The germline V gene encodes CDR1 MDHEN and CDR2 SYDVKM. This CDR3 spans 16 amino acids. With 6 bases removed from V and 3 bases from J, the gap between germline ends came to 20 bases. The CDR3 coding sequence is TGTGCCAGCAGCTCGAATTATCCAGGGGTTTACTATGGCTACACCTTC. Its protein product is CASSSNYPGVYYGYTF.

DNA for the CDR3: TGTGCCAGCAGCTTGGAACGGGCAAGGGAAAAACTGTTTTTT. This codes for CASSLERAREKLFF. V is TRBV5-6 and J is TRBJ1-4; D call uncertain. CDR3 length equals 14 residues. Germline V gives CDR1 SGHDT, CDR2 YYEEEE. Trimming cost V 0 bases and J 8 bases, with 11 bases left between them.

The chain joins TRBV6-1 to TRBJ2-5; D tentatively reads TRBD1 or TRBD2 (7 bases each). The CDR3 is 14 amino acids. Trimming stripped 6 bases from V and 2 bases from J, with 13 bases between. Germline lookup yields CDR1 MNHNS and CDR2 SASEGT. The DNA for the CDR3 is TGTGCCAGCAGGGGGGGGACAGCTCAAGAGACCCAGTACTTC. Amino acids: CASRGGTAQETQYF.

The chain is built from TRBV6-5 and TRBJ2-1, with D maybe TRBD2 (7 bases). CDR1 is MNHEY and CDR2 is SVGAGI in the germline V gene. The length of the CDR3 is 12 residues. V shed 2 bases and J shed 13 bases, with 12 bases lying between them. The CDR3 bases are TGTGCCAGCAGTTACGCCGGGGGGCGACAGTTCTTC. Translation: CASSYAGGRQFF.

J is TRBJ1-6 and V is TRBV12-5; the match to TRBD1 covers 8 bases. The V and J ends lost 0 bases and 4 bases, in that order; junction bases with no gene match: 5. The CDR3 runs 17 residues. CDR1 LGHNT and CDR2 FRNRAP come from the germline V gene. CDR3 in amino acids: CASGLVPGGAYNSPLHF. Here the CDR3 DNA reads TGTGCTAGTGGTTTGGTACCAGGGGGCGCGTATAATTCACCCCTCCACTTT.

This rearrangement joins TRBV29-1 to TRBJ1-1; weak D call: TRBD1 (5 bases). CDR1 and CDR2 from the germline V gene are SQVTM and ANQGSEA. V lost 6 bases and J 1 base, leaving 12 bases between the germline ends. This CDR3 is built from 13 residues. CDR3 loop: CSVTFGGNTEAFF. DNA for the CDR3: TGCAGCGTAACCTTTGGGGGGAACACTGAAGCTTTCTTT.

This chain links TRBV29-1 with TRBJ2-2, with a possible D match to TRBD1 (6 bases). Trimming took 6 bases from V and 0 from J, leaving 11 bases between them. This CDR3 comprises 14 residues. The germline V gene has CDR1 SQVTM and CDR2 ANQGSEA. The CDR3, as DNA: TGCAGCGTCCTAAGGACAGCGAACACCGGGGAGCTGTTTTTT. Translated, it gives CSVLRTANTGELFF.

The chain couples TRBV7-3 to TRBJ1-6; D gene unclear. From germline, CDR1 is SGHTA and CDR2 FQGTGA. V dropped 4 bases and J dropped 9 bases, with 16 bases sitting between them. CDR3 length equals 15 residues. The DNA of the CDR3 is TGTGCCAGCAGCTCAACAAGGGTATCGGGTTCACCCCTCCACTTT. Protein: CASSSTRVSGSPLHF.

V usage is TRBV19 and J usage is TRBJ2-1; TRBD2 might be the D (6 bases). CDR1 is LNHDA, CDR2 SQIVND, per germline (reference sequence). The V end lost 6 bases, the J end lost 6 bases, and 15 bases lay between the germline ends. The CDR3 runs to 14 residues. As DNA, the CDR3 is TGTGCCAGTAGCGGGGGAGGCCACCGCAATGAGCAGTTCTTC. Its protein is CASSGGGHRNEQFF.

V is TRBV10-3 and J is TRBJ1-1, with TRBD1 matching 9 bases. This CDR3 spans 16 amino acids. Trimming at V came to 11 bases and at J to 0 bases, leaving 13 bases not matched to a gene. Per the germline V gene, CDR1 is ENHRY and CDR2 is SYGVKD. The CDR3 DNA reads as TGTGCCGCACTTCCCGGGACAGGGTTTATGAACACTGAAGCTTTCTTT. Amino acids: CAALPGTGFMNTEAFF.

The gene calls are TRBV6-1 and TRBJ2-3, with D possibly called TRBD1 or TRBD2 (6 bases each). The CDR3 has 17 amino acids. The ends were cut back, 2 bases at V and 1 base at J, with 16 bases in the middle. Germline-derived CDR1 and CDR2 are MNHNS and SASEGT. The CDR3 nucleotides are TGTGCCAGCAGTGAAAGGGGGGAGAGGCGCGGCACAGATACGCAGTATTTT. It encodes CASSERGERRGTDTQYF.

This clone appeared a few times. V usage is TRBV19 and J usage is TRBJ1-1; D is undetermined. The CDR3 consists of 13 residues. V shed 6 bases and J shed 4 bases, with 12 bases lying between them. Per the germline V gene, CDR1 is LNHDA and CDR2 is SQIVND (reference sequence). CDR3 in amino acids: CASSKSVITEAFF. The CDR3 region has the DNA TGTGCCAGTAGCAAGAGTGTTATCACTGAAGCTTTCTTT. The complete variable domain, with remaining parts taken from reference TRBV19 and TRBJ1-1, reads DGGITQSPKYLFRKEGQNVTLSCEQNLNHDAMYWYRQDPGQGLRLIYYSQIVNDFQKGDIAEGYSVSREKKESFPLTVTSAQKNPTAFYLCASSKSVITEAFFGQGTRLTVV.

The chain recombines TRBV5-5 with TRBJ1-1, with D maybe TRBD1 (5 bases). Trimming removed 5 bases at V and 1 base at J, with 18 bases between. Germline V gene sequence: CDR1 SGHKS, CDR2 YYEKEE (reference sequence). The CDR3 is 16 residues long. The CDR3, as DNA: TGTGCCAGCAGGCTTGGGGGGTCGCCGTCGAACACTGAAGCTTTCTTT. Its protein is CASRLGGSPSNTEAFF.

The chain has TRBV2 and TRBJ2-5, with TRBD2 identical over 10 bases. CDR3 size: 19 residues. V gave up 5 bases and J gave up 5 bases; unmatched junction bases: 20. Germline values: CDR1 SNHLY, CDR2 FYNNEI. CDR3 protein: CASSPHFSGTSDVGETQYF. CDR3 DNA sequence: TGTGCCAGCAGTCCCCACTTTTCCGGGACTAGCGATGTTGGGGAGACCCAGTACTTC.

The V and J genes are TRBV4-1 and TRBJ2-3, with D possibly being TRBD2 (5 bases). Germline loops: CDR1 MGHRA, CDR2 YSYEKL. The V and J ends lost 1 base and 0 bases respectively, with 8 bases between them. The CDR3 length is 15 residues. CDR3 sequence reads: CASSQGWTSTDTQYF. CDR3 DNA: TGCGCCAGCAGCCAAGGGTGGACTAGCACAGATACGCAGTATTTT.

This chain connects TRBV7-9 to TRBJ1-2; no reliable D call. CDR3 length: 16 residues. Trimming took off 4 bases at V and 1 base at J, with 16 bases between the two ends. Germline CDR1 is SEHNR and CDR2 is FQNEAQ (reference sequence). CDR3 DNA sequence: TGTGCCAGCAGCTCGGGCGGGAGGATCGTTAACTATGGCTACACCTTC. Its translation is CASSSGGRIVNYGYTF.

The rearrangement uses TRBV14 and TRBJ2-1; D not resolved. CDR1 is SGHDN and CDR2 is FVKESK in the germline V gene. Trimming stripped 0 bases from V and 1 base from J, with 7 bases between. This CDR3 contains 15 residues. The CDR3 coding sequence is TGTGCCAGCAGCCAAGATTTAGGATCCTACAATGAGCAGTTCTTC. This sequence encodes CASSQDLGSYNEQFF.